These 23 T cell receptor beta chains came from one sample sequenced in a study of blood T cells in healthy people across ages. Through a sample-barcoded 5' primer and a J-beta primer mix, a second PCR was run for roughly 7 to 11 cycles. MiXCR was run by TCRdb on the 5' RACE reads, yielding one entry per CDR3 protein. The table lists about 1.4 million distinct CDR3 sequences, 55% to 75% of them singletons. The sequencing input was blood. These TCRs come from a man aged 18 to 30 in good health.

The chain is built from TRBV11-2 and TRBJ2-4; D possibly corresponds to TRBD2 (5 bases). The J call may not be correct, given that the DNA end is closer to TRBJ2-7. The CDR3 contains 17 residues. Germline V lookup: CDR1 SGHAT, CDR2 FQNNGV. CDR3 residues: CASSLFGDRLLGYEQYF. In DNA, the CDR3 is TGTGCCAGCAGCTTATTCGGGGATAGGCTCCTAGGCTACGAGCAGTACTTC.

The rearrangement joins TRBV7-2 to TRBJ2-7; no firm D call. V gave up 1 base and J gave up 2 bases, with 6 bases separating them. The CDR3 consists of 13 residues. Germline CDR1 is SGHTA and CDR2 is FQGNSA. CDR3 coding DNA: TGTGCCAGCAGCTTAGAGCTGACCTACGAGCAGTACTTC. As protein: CASSLELTYEQYF.

The chain joins TRBV3-1 to TRBJ2-4, with 11 bases matching TRBD2. The CDR3 totals 18 residues. V was pared by 3 bases and J by 0 bases, with 7 bases of the junction left unmatched. The germline gives CDR1 LGHDT, CDR2 YNNKEL (reference sequence). CDR3 sequence reads: CASSQTSGDLLAKNIQYF. The CDR3 DNA follows: TGTGCCAGCAGCCAGACTAGCGGGGACCTACTAGCCAAAAACATTCAGTACTTC.

This clonotype has just a few counts. The chain uses TRBV12-3 or TRBV12-4 and TRBJ1-6; 8 bases align to TRBD1. The CDR3 extends over 14 amino acids. The V gene end was trimmed by 6 bases and the J gene end by 8 bases; junction bases not matched to a gene: 6. The CDR3 DNA follows: TGTGCCAGCAGCACCGGGACAGGTTATTCACCCCTCCACTTT. The encoded protein is CASSTGTGYSPLHF.

This clonotype has just a few counts. This chain links TRBV7-9 with TRBJ1-2; D is possibly TRBD1 (5 bases). CDR3 length: 14 residues. Trimming took 3 bases from V and 8 from J, leaving 16 bases between them. Per germline, CDR1 SEHNR and CDR2 FQNEAQ (reference sequence). This CDR3 reads CASSFESGHAGYTF. The CDR3 DNA reads as TGTGCCAGCAGCTTCGAAAGTGGACATGCGGGCTACACCTTC.

The chain employs TRBV5-4 and TRBJ2-5, with 15 positions matching TRBD2. Germline V gives CDR1 SGHNT, CDR2 YYREEE (reference sequence). Trimming removed 4 bases from V and 4 bases from J; junction bases left unmatched: 5. CDR3 size: 16 residues. DNA for the CDR3: TGTGCCAGCAGCCTCGGACTAGCGGGAGGGCTAGAGACCCAGTACTTC. It yields the protein CASSLGLAGGLETQYF.

The chain recombines TRBV9 with TRBJ1-1; D is unresolved. Germline values: CDR1 SGDLS, CDR2 YYNGEE. The V end was cut by 3 bases, the J end by 0 bases, with 12 bases between. The CDR3 length is 15 residues. The CDR3 region has the DNA TGTGCCAGCAGCGAAAGCGGGTACGTGAACACTGAAGCTTTCTTT. Protein: CASSESGYVNTEAFF.

The chain combines TRBV20-1 with TRBJ2-1; D remains unclear. CDR1 is DFQATT, CDR2 SNEGSKA, per germline (reference sequence). The length of the CDR3 is 12 residues. Trimming took off 0 bases at V and 8 bases at J, with 8 bases between the two ends. The CDR3 spells CSARDKGYEQFF. In nucleotides, the CDR3 is TGCAGTGCTAGAGATAAAGGGTATGAGCAGTTCTTC.

V usage is TRBV20-1 and J usage is TRBJ1-2, with a tentative D call TRBD1 (5 bases). The V end lost 4 bases, the J end lost 0 bases, and 12 bases lay between the germline ends. The CDR3 loop spans 14 amino acids. Per the germline V gene, CDR1 is DFQATT and CDR2 is SNEGSKA (reference sequence). The chain's CDR3 is CSATPRGSNYGYTF. In nucleotides, the CDR3 is TGCAGTGCTACCCCAAGGGGTTCTAACTATGGCTACACCTTC.

Turning to this clonotype: One junction end disagrees with the germline gene, perhaps due to a read error. The rearrangement links TRBV28 to TRBJ2-7; no firm D call. Germline V CDR1 and CDR2: MDHEN, SYDVKM. This CDR3 region has 10 residues. The CDR3 is CASGSYQQYF. DNA for the CDR3: TGTGCCAGCGGCAGCTACCAGCAGTACTTC.

The chain carries TRBV29-1 and TRBJ2-7; TRBD1 matches at 9 bases. CDR1 is SQVTM and CDR2 is ANQGSEA in the germline V gene. J gave up 6 bases and V 2 bases, and 5 bases lay outside the gene matches. CDR3 length: 13 amino acids. The CDR3 DNA reads as TGCAGCGTTGAATGGACAGGGGTTAGCGAGCAGTACTTC. It is translated as CSVEWTGVSEQYF.

This rearrangement joins TRBV28 to TRBJ2-5; D is ambiguous. V was trimmed by 5 bases and J by 5 bases, leaving 9 bases between them. CDR1 MDHEN and CDR2 SYDVKM come from the germline V gene. The CDR3 is made up of 12 amino acids. CDR3 in amino acids: CASSPHRETQYF. The CDR3 DNA sequence: TGTGCCAGCAGTCCCCACCGGGAGACCCAGTACTTC.

The rearrangement joins TRBV4-3 to TRBJ1-1, with TRBD1 matching over 8 bases. J gave up 5 bases and V 5 bases, and 4 bases lay outside the gene matches. CDR1 and CDR2 (germline): LGHNA, YSLEER. This CDR3 has 13 residues. This CDR3 is CASSFRTGTEAFF. DNA for the CDR3: TGCGCCAGCAGCTTTCGGACAGGGACTGAAGCTTTCTTT.

This chain links TRBV20-1 with TRBJ2-5, with D possibly being TRBD2 (6 bases). V was trimmed by 6 bases and J by 3 bases, leaving 20 bases between them. The germline V gene encodes CDR1 DFQATT and CDR2 SNEGSKA (reference sequence). This CDR3 has 15 residues. The CDR3 sequence: CSANYGGGVEETQYF. The CDR3 nucleotides read TGCAGTGCAAACTACGGTGGCGGGGTGGAAGAGACCCAGTACTTC.

The chain links TRBV27 to TRBJ2-5, with D perhaps matching TRBD1 or TRBD2 (5 bases each). The germline V gene has CDR1 MNHEY and CDR2 SMNVEV (reference sequence). This CDR3 contains 15 residues. V was shortened by 6 bases and J by 1 base, with 15 bases between the two germline ends. DNA for the CDR3: TGTGCCAGCAGCTGGGGCACCGGAGGCCAAGAGACCCAGTACTTC. The encoded protein is CASSWGTGGQETQYF.

The CDR3 spells CASSSTGLATEEQFF. In DNA form, the CDR3 reads TGTGCCAGCAGCAGCACGGGACTAGCGACAGAAGAGCAGTTCTTC. This chain uses TRBV6-5 with TRBJ2-1, with TRBD2 matching 10 bases. The CDR3 length is 15 residues. Unmatched junction bases numbered 12, after V lost 6 bases and J lost 10 bases. Germline CDR1 reads MNHEY; CDR2 reads SVGAGI.

The chain has TRBV4-1 and TRBJ2-7; D is possibly TRBD2 (6 bases). The CDR3 spans 13 residues. With 2 bases removed from V and 5 bases from J, the gap between germline ends came to 10 bases. The germline V gene has CDR1 MGHRA and CDR2 YSYEKL. CDR3 loop: CASSQLTGDEQYF. The CDR3 DNA reads as TGCGCCAGCAGCCAACTGACGGGGGACGAGCAGTACTTC.

The chain links TRBV7-2 to TRBJ1-1; D might be TRBD1 (5 bases). This CDR3 region has 14 residues. CDR1 and CDR2 (germline): SGHTA, FQGNSA. The germline V and J ends were trimmed by 4 bases and 3 bases, with 12 bases remaining between them. The CDR3 nucleotides are TGTGCCAGCAGCTGGGGACGGCGGTACACTGAAGCTTTCTTT. This translates into CASSWGRRYTEAFF.

This clonotype has just a few counts. The chain is built from TRBV11-2 and TRBJ2-3, with D maybe TRBD2 (5 bases). The length of the CDR3 is 14 residues. Looked up from germline, CDR1 is SGHAT and CDR2 is FQNNGV. The V and J ends lost 3 bases and 5 bases respectively, with 12 bases between them. The CDR3 DNA reads TGTGCCAGCAGCTTCACCCCGGGGAGAGATACGCAGTATTTT. Translation gives CASSFTPGRDTQYF.

The chain uses TRBV27 and TRBJ2-3, with 7 bases identical to TRBD2. J lost 2 bases, V lost 5 bases, and 4 bases had no gene match. The germline gives CDR1 MNHEY, CDR2 SMNVEV (reference sequence). This CDR3 has 14 amino acids. The DNA for the CDR3 is TGTGCCAGCAGTACCCTAGCGGCCACAGATACGCAGTATTTT. This codes for CASSTLAATDTQYF.

This clonotype was seen only a few times. This chain links TRBV29-1 with TRBJ2-1, with D perhaps matching TRBD2 (7 bases). Germline V gene lookup returns CDR1 SQVTM and CDR2 ANQGSEA. This CDR3 region has 15 residues. V was pared by 3 bases and J by 6 bases, with 18 bases between. The CDR3, as DNA: TGCAGCGTTGATCGGTGGGGACGGGGGGCCAATGAGCAGTTCTTC. It encodes CSVDRWGRGANEQFF.

The chain carries TRBV9 and TRBJ1-2, with D unresolved. The germline V and J ends were trimmed by 0 bases and 5 bases, with 11 bases remaining between them. Germline loops: CDR1 SGDLS, CDR2 YYNGEE. There are 14 residues in the CDR3. The CDR3 DNA is TGTGCCAGCAGCGTAGAAACTGGCTTTTATGGCTACACCTTC. Translating it yields CASSVETGFYGYTF.

V is TRBV14 and J is TRBJ2-3; possible D gene TRBD2, 5 bases. The V and J ends lost 1 base and 7 bases respectively, with 18 bases between them. The CDR3 extends over 16 amino acids. In germline, CDR1 is SGHDN, CDR2 FVKESK. Here the CDR3 DNA reads TGTGCCAGCAGCCAAGGTGTAGAGGGCCCGGTTTATACGCAGTATTTT. Translation gives CASSQGVEGPVYTQYF.